This T cell receptor (beta chain) appears in the sequencing data of a study of response to subunit inactivated influenza vaccine. V was pared by 2 bases and J by 6 bases, with 8 bases between. The CDR3 runs to 13 residues. CDR1 is SEHNR and CDR2 is FQNEAQ in the germline V gene (reference sequence). The study, taken as a whole, reports: With each seasonal influenza vaccination, the authors suggested, few new T cells are recruited.

TCRdb reprocessed the RT-PCR reads via MiXCR and lists one record per CDR3 protein. The sample consists of 430,000 or so distinct CDR3 sequences, approximately 10% of them appearing once. In regard to this clonotype: Its cognate antigen is unknown.

Sequenced here: PBMCs from blood, sampled about 40 days after vaccination. This sequence was found in a man aged 50-59 years who received an inactivated influenza vaccine. The genes are TRBV7-9 and TRBJ2-1, with D unclear. The CDR3 DNA is TGTGCCAGCAGCTTATTCAATAGCAATGAGCAGTTCTTC. Amino acids: CASSLFNSNEQFF.